A single sample gave rise to the 31 T cell receptor beta chains below, sequenced in a study of blood T cell repertoires in COVID-19. Profiled with immunoSEQ multiplex PCR; TCRdb holds only in-frame clones, not every one. The table includes more than 110,000 clones, roughly 80% detected once. Sequenced: peripheral blood. All receptors derive from a woman aged 55 to 70 with acute or convalescent COVID-19.

This clone came up once. The V and J genes are TRBV7-8 and TRBJ1-1; weak D call: TRBD1 (5 bases). Trimming removed 2 bases from V and 1 base from J, with 20 bases in between. CDR3 size: 18 residues. Germline loops: CDR1 SGHVS, CDR2 FQNEAQ. CDR3 bases: TGTGCCAGCAGCTTATTTGCGGGGGTCAGGAGTCCGAACACTGAAGCTTTCTTT. As protein: CASSLFAGVRSPNTEAFF.

The gene calls are TRBV2 and TRBJ1-5, with TRBD1 as a possible D gene (5 bases). The CDR3 has 15 amino acids. Per germline, CDR1 SNHLY and CDR2 FYNNEI. V was shortened by 2 bases and J by 0 bases, with 8 bases between the two germline ends. For the CDR3, the DNA is TGTGCCAGCAGTGAATGGACAATTAGCAATCAGCCCCAGCATTTT. Translating gives CASSEWTISNQPQHF.

The V call is TRBV28, the J call TRBJ2-2; TRBD2 matches at 7 bases. The CDR3 extends over 16 amino acids. Germline CDR1 is MDHEN and CDR2 is SYDVKM. The ends lost 11 bases at V and 3 bases at J; junction bases unmatched: 15. CDR3 region: CASRDAGAPDTGELFF. The DNA for the CDR3 is TGTGCCTCTCGCGATGCGGGAGCTCCAGACACCGGGGAGCTGTTTTTT.

The J gene is TRBJ1-2, the V gene TRBV5-1; weak D call: TRBD1 (5 bases). This CDR3 has 16 residues. CDR1 and CDR2 (germline): SGHRS, YFSETQ. Trimming removed 3 bases at V and 3 bases at J, with 18 bases between. CDR3 DNA: TGCGCCAGCAGCTCGGACGGGGACCCGGGGGACTATGGCTACACCTTC. It codes for CASSSDGDPGDYGYTF.

The chain couples TRBV10-3 to TRBJ2-5, with 8 bases identical to TRBD1. The CDR3 extends over 13 amino acids. The V gene's germline CDR1 is ENHRY and CDR2 SYGVKD. V dropped 4 bases and J dropped 5; count of bases not matched to a gene: 3. Written as DNA, the CDR3 is TGTGCCATCAGTGCGACAGGGGCGGAGACCCAGTACTTC. This gives the protein CAISATGAETQYF.

V is TRBV27 and J is TRBJ2-2, with 9 nucleotides matching TRBD2. CDR1 and CDR2 from the germline V gene are MNHEY and SMNVEV (reference sequence). This CDR3 region has 15 residues. V shed 5 bases, J shed 4 bases, and the junction held 5 bases outside the gene matches. CDR3 bases: TGTGCCAGCAGTAATAGCGGGAGATTCACCGGGGAGCTGTTTTTT. Translating gives CASSNSGRFTGELFF.

The chain combines TRBV18 with TRBJ2-3; 14 nucleotides align to TRBD2. Germline-derived CDR1 and CDR2 are KGHSH and LQKENI. After removal of 6 bases from V and 4 bases from J, the junction contained 3 bases not matched to a gene. The CDR3 consists of 15 residues. The CDR3 bases are TGTGCCAGCTCGCAGGGACTAGCGGGAGCAGATACGCAGTATTTT. Translating it yields CASSQGLAGADTQYF.

The V gene is TRBV5-1, the J gene TRBJ2-5; D perhaps matches TRBD1 (5 bases). V was clipped by 4 bases and J by 5 bases, with 15 bases between them. The CDR3 is 14 residues long. Per the germline V gene, CDR1 is SGHRS and CDR2 is YFSETQ. The CDR3, as DNA: TGCGCCAGCAGCCCCGACAGTTTGGGGGAGACCCAGTACTTC. Its protein product is CASSPDSLGETQYF.

This chain uses TRBV5-4 with TRBJ1-2, with 7 bases aligning to TRBD1. J lost 4 bases, V lost 0 bases, and 9 bases had no gene match. The CDR3 has 16 amino acids. From germline, CDR1 is SGHNT and CDR2 YYREEE (reference sequence). The chain's CDR3 is CASSLGGMTGFYGYTF. CDR3 DNA sequence: TGTGCCAGCAGCTTGGGGGGAATGACAGGGTTCTATGGCTACACCTTC.

CDR3 sequence: CASSAYKQGIQETQYF. The CDR3 DNA sequence: TGTGCCAGCTCAGCCTATAAACAGGGAATTCAAGAGACCCAGTACTTC. The J gene is TRBJ2-5, the V gene TRBV18; D is perhaps TRBD1 (6 bases). V was pared by 5 bases and J by 2 bases, with 18 bases between. Germline CDR1 KGHSH, CDR2 LQKENI. The CDR3 has 16 residues.

This clone was detected once. This chain links TRBV3-1 (or the pseudogene TRBV3-2) with TRBJ1-1; D is perhaps TRBD1 (5 bases). The CDR3 sequence is 14 residues long. Germline loops: CDR1 LGHDT, CDR2 YNNKEL (reference sequence). Deletions cut 1 base from V and 4 bases from J, with 10 bases between. The CDR3 region is CASSQGRQGTEAFF. CDR3 DNA sequence: TGTGCCAGCAGCCAAGGTCGGCAGGGCACTGAAGCTTTCTTT.

The chain carries TRBV7-9 and TRBJ2-1; the match to TRBD2 covers 11 bases. Losses at the gene ends were 5 bases for V and 5 bases for J; bases not matched to a gene: 5. Germline lookup yields CDR1 SEHNR and CDR2 FQNEAQ (reference sequence). The CDR3 loop spans 15 amino acids. This CDR3 is CASSASGRTNNEQFF. CDR3 nucleotide sequence: TGTGCCAGCAGCGCTAGCGGGAGGACCAACAATGAGCAGTTCTTC.

This clone has only a few counts. V is TRBV4-3 and J is TRBJ1-5, with 7 bases identical to TRBD1. Per the germline V gene, CDR1 is LGHNA and CDR2 is YSLEER. J was trimmed by 4 bases and V by 3 bases; bases with no gene match: 6. The CDR3 is 15 amino acids. This CDR3 reads CASSQTGQRNQPQHF. CDR3 in DNA: TGCGCCAGCAGCCAGACGGGACAGAGAAATCAGCCCCAGCATTTT.

The CDR3, as DNA: TGTGCCAGCAGCTTTGACAGGGGGGCCTACGAGCAGTACTTC. Amino acids: CASSFDRGAYEQYF. The rearrangement links TRBV7-2 to TRBJ2-7, with 9 bases that match TRBD1. Trimming cost V 3 bases and J 2 bases; bases outside gene matches: 2. Per germline, CDR1 SGHTA and CDR2 FQGNSA. The CDR3 is 14 amino acids.

V gene TRBV7-2 combines with J gene TRBJ2-7; D unclear. The V end was cut by 2 bases, the J end by 5 bases, with 10 bases between. Germline values: CDR1 SGHTA, CDR2 FQGNSA. CDR3 length: 13 residues. The CDR3 DNA follows: TGTGCCAGCAGCTTAACGGTTAGTGACGAGCAGTACTTC. This translates into CASSLTVSDEQYF.

The gene calls are TRBV3-1 (or the pseudogene TRBV3-2) and TRBJ1-2, with 9 bases identical to TRBD1. V gave up 4 bases and J gave up 8 bases; unmatched junction bases: 5. Germline V gives CDR1 LGHDT, CDR2 YNNKEL (reference sequence). The CDR3 totals 13 residues. The CDR3: CASSPMTGGGYTF. DNA for the CDR3: TGTGCCAGCAGCCCCATGACAGGGGGAGGCTACACCTTC.

The chain carries TRBV10-2 and TRBJ2-1, with D possibly TRBD2 on 6 matching bases. The CDR3 totals 15 residues. CDR1 is WSHSY, CDR2 SAAADI, per germline. V lost 2 bases to trimming and J lost 1 base, with 9 bases between them. DNA of the CDR3: TGCGCCAGCAGTGAGCCAGGAGGGTCCTACAATGAGCAGTTCTTC. Protein: CASSEPGGSYNEQFF.

The rearrangement links TRBV6-6 to TRBJ1-5; perhaps TRBD1 as D (6 bases). CDR1 is MNHNY, CDR2 SVGAGI, per germline (reference sequence). This CDR3 spans 15 amino acids. The V end was cut by 4 bases, the J end by 1 base, with 11 bases between. The CDR3 loop reads CASSSGTTSNQPQHF. The CDR3 nucleotides are TGTGCCAGCAGTTCCGGGACAACGAGCAATCAGCCCCAGCATTTT.

This chain joins TRBV6-1 and TRBJ2-5; D is undetermined. The germline V gene encodes CDR1 MNHNS and CDR2 SASEGT. V lost 2 bases and J 5 bases, leaving 21 bases between the germline ends. The CDR3 loop spans 17 amino acids. CDR3 protein: CASSESPDGPLEETQYF. For the CDR3, the DNA is TGTGCCAGCAGTGAATCTCCTGATGGCCCGTTGGAGGAGACCCAGTACTTC.

This chain connects TRBV30 to TRBJ2-1; 8 bases align to TRBD1. Per germline, CDR1 GTSNPN and CDR2 SVGIG (reference sequence). J gave up 4 bases and V 5 bases, and 10 bases lay outside the gene matches. This CDR3 has 15 amino acids. CDR3 DNA: TGTGCCTGGGACAAACAGGGGGGAGAGTACAATGAGCAGTTCTTC. Protein sequence: CAWDKQGGEYNEQFF.

The chain uses TRBV12-5 and TRBJ2-5, with D uncertain. Trimming took off 3 bases at V and 5 bases at J, with 13 bases between the two ends. CDR3 length: 14 amino acids. Germline V gene sequence: CDR1 LGHNT, CDR2 FRNRAP. The CDR3 nucleotides read TGTGCTAGTGGTTTCGATGGCAGTTACGAGACCCAGTACTTC. This codes for CASGFDGSYETQYF. Together with reference TRBV12-5 and TRBJ2-5, the CDR3 gives the full variable domain: DARVTQTPRHKVTEMGQEVTMRCQPILGHNTVFWYRQTMMQGLELLAYFRNRAPLDDSGMPKDRFSAEMPDATLATLKIQPSEPRDSAVYFCASGFDGSYETQYFGPGTRLLVL.

This clone was seen only a few times. The rearrangement links TRBV6-6 to TRBJ2-2; weak D call: TRBD2 (6 bases). Germline V gene lookup returns CDR1 MNHNY and CDR2 SVGAGI (reference sequence). The CDR3 runs to 14 residues. Trimming shortened V by 2 bases and J by 5 bases, and 9 bases separated the two germline ends. Written as DNA, the CDR3 is TGTGCCAGCAGTTACCTGGAGGGGACCGGGGAGCTGTTTTTT. Protein sequence: CASSYLEGTGELFF.

This sequence joins TRBV28 and TRBJ2-7, with D perhaps TRBD2 (5 bases). The V and J ends lost 2 bases and 6 bases respectively, with 14 bases between them. This CDR3 spans 14 amino acids. Germline V gives CDR1 MDHEN, CDR2 SYDVKM. CDR3 loop: CASSLQRRPREQYF. CDR3 sequence (DNA): TGTGCCAGCAGTTTACAGCGGAGGCCCCGCGAGCAGTACTTC.

This clone was observed a handful of times. V is TRBV29-1 and J is TRBJ1-2; 9 bases are shared with TRBD1. From germline, CDR1 is SQVTM and CDR2 ANQGSEA. V lost 7 bases, J lost 4 bases, and 7 bases stayed unmatched. The CDR3 consists of 13 residues. CDR3 bases: TGCAGCGCAGGACAGGGGATAAGCTATGGCTACACCTTC. Protein sequence: CSAGQGISYGYTF.

This rearrangement joins TRBV7-2 to TRBJ1-2; D gene uncertain. The V gene's germline CDR1 is SGHTA and CDR2 FQGNSA. The germline V and J ends were trimmed by 5 bases and 8 bases, with 30 bases remaining between them. The length of the CDR3 is 18 residues. CDR3 in DNA: TGTGCCAGCAGCCGCAGATTTAGGTCGGGTTCGCACGATGTGGGCTACACCTTC. It translates to CASSRRFRSGSHDVGYTF.

This clone was counted a few times. V and J are TRBV19 and TRBJ2-5; D may be TRBD1 (6 bases). The CDR3 is made up of 16 amino acids. Germline lookup yields CDR1 LNHDA and CDR2 SQIVND (reference sequence). Trimming pared 6 bases from V and 1 base from J, leaving 18 bases between. CDR3 nucleotides: TGTGCCAGTAGGAAGCGCTCGACAGGCGTCCAAGAGACCCAGTACTTC. Its translation: CASRKRSTGVQETQYF.

The chain employs TRBV27 and TRBJ2-5; D unresolved. V lost 2 bases and J lost 2, with 6 bases in between. Germline lookup yields CDR1 MNHEY and CDR2 SMNVEV (reference sequence). The CDR3 has 13 residues. The CDR3 DNA follows: TGTGCCAGCAGTTTAGGCCCACAAGAGACCCAGTACTTC. This gives the protein CASSLGPQETQYF.

This clone has more than one count but fewer than ten. V usage is TRBV7-9 and J usage is TRBJ1-3, with D possibly being TRBD1 (5 bases). Per germline, CDR1 SEHNR and CDR2 FQNEAQ (reference sequence). This CDR3 spans 14 amino acids. Trimming removed 6 bases at V and 0 bases at J, with 9 bases between. CDR3 nucleotide sequence: TGTGCCAGCAGTCATCAGGGCTCTGGAAACACCATATATTTT. Its protein is CASSHQGSGNTIYF.

V is TRBV5-1 and J is TRBJ1-1, with TRBD1 as a possible D gene (5 bases). This CDR3 spans 16 amino acids. Germline V gives CDR1 SGHRS, CDR2 YFSETQ. Trimming left V 0 bases short and J 1 base short, with 13 bases between. In DNA form, the CDR3 reads TGCGCCAGCAGCTTGGCCGGGGGGATCCGGAACACTGAAGCTTTCTTT. Amino acid sequence: CASSLAGGIRNTEAFF.

This chain uses TRBV27 with TRBJ1-2; 7 bases align to TRBD1. The CDR3 runs to 14 residues. CDR1 and CDR2 from the germline V gene are MNHEY and SMNVEV (reference sequence). Germline trimming cut 4 bases from V and 8 bases from J; bases unmatched to any gene: 10. Here the CDR3 reads CASSSTSRDRGYTF. CDR3 bases: TGTGCCAGCAGTTCCACTTCCCGGGACAGAGGCTACACCTTC.

J is TRBJ2-7 and V is TRBV2, with 9 bases that match TRBD1. V shed 10 bases and J 6 bases; nucleotides not matched to a gene: 10. This CDR3 region has 13 residues. In germline, CDR1 is SNHLY, CDR2 FYNNEI. The DNA for the CDR3 is TGTGCCACCAACCCCACAGGGGGCGGCGAGCAGTACTTC. It is translated as CATNPTGGGEQYF.